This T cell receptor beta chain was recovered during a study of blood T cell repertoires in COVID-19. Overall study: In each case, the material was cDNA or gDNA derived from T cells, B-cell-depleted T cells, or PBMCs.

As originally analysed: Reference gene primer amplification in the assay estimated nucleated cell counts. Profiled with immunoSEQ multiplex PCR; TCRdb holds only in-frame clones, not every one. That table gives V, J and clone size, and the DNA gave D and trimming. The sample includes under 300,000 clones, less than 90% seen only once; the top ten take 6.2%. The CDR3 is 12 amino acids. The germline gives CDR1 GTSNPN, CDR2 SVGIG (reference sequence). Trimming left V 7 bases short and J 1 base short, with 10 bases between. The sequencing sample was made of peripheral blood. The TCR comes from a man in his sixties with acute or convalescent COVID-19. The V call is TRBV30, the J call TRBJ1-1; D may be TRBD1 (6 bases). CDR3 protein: CASGQTNTEAFF. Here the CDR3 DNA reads TGTGCCTCCGGACAGACGAACACTGAAGCTTTCTTT.